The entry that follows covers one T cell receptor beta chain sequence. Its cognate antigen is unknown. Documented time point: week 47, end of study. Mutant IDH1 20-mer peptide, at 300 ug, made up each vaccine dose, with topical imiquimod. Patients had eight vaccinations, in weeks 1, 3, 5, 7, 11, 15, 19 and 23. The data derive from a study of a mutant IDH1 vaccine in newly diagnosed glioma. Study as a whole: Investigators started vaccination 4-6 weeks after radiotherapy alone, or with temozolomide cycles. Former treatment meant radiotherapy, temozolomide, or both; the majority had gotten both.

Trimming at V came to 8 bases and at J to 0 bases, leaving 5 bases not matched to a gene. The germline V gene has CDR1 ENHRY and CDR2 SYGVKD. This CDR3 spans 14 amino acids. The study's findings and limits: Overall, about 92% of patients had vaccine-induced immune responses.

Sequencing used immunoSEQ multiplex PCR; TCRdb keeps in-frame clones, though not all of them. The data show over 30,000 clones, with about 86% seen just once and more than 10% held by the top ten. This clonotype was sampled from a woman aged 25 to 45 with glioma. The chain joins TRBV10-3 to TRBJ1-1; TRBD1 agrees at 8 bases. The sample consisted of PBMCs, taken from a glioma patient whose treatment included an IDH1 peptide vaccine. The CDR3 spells CAIGDRPMNTEAFF. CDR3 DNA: TGTGCCATCGGGGACAGGCCCATGAACACTGAAGCTTTCTTT.